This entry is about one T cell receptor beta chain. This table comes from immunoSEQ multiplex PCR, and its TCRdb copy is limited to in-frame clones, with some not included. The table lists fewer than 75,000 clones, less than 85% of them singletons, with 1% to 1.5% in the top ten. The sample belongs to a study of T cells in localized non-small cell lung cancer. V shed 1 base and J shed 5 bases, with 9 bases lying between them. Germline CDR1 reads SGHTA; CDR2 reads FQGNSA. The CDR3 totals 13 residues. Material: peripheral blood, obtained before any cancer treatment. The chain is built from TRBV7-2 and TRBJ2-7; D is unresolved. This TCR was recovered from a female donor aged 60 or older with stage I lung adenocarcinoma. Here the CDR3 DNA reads TGTGCCAGCAGCTTAGGTCCCCCCAACGAGCAGTACTTC. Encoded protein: CASSLGPPNEQYF.